Listed below are T cell receptor beta chains from one sample, sequenced in a study of CD8+ T cells in alopecia areata. The repertoire was sequenced with immunoSEQ multiplex PCR; TCRdb's copy has only in-frame clones and lacks some. The table records some 120,000 clones, approximately 58% of them present only once. The sample consisted of CD4+ T cells sorted from blood, taken at week 0. Source of these receptors: a human donor with alopecia areata. CDR3s include the opening cysteine and the closing phenylalanine or tryptophan. The D gene is left open where the match is weak. The size entry is marked missing in some rows and otherwise reads once, few, many or a size class.

16,TRBJ1-5,TRBV30,-,-,CAWSARVTLRIQPQHF,TGTGCCTGGAGCGCCAGGGTGACACTCCGCATTCAGCCCCAGCATTTT
16,TRBJ2-5,TRBV11-2,-,TRBD2,CASSPGTSGALGTQYF,TGTGCCAGCAGCCCGGGGACTAGCGGGGCCCTGGGGACCCAGTACTTC
13,TRBJ1-2,TRBV28,-,TRBD1,CASSIQGVYGYTF,TGTGCCAGCAGTATACAGGGGGTCTATGGCTACACCTTC
16,TRBJ2-3,TRBV7-2,few,-,CASSPPPGRRMDTQYF,TGTGCCAGCAGCCCACCCCCGGGACGCCGGATGGATACGCAGTATTTT
16,TRBJ2-3,TRBV6-5,-,-,CASSYSRGSGTDTQYF,TGTGCCAGCAGTTACTCGAGAGGGAGCGGGACAGATACGCAGTATTTT
15,TRBJ2-3,TRBV5-1,-,TRBD1,CASSLEDRVTDTQYF,TGCGCCAGCAGCTTGGAGGACAGGGTCACAGATACGCAGTATTTT
15,TRBJ2-1,TRBV9,-,TRBD2,CASSRTSEKYNEQFF,TGTGCCAGCAGCCGGACTAGCGAAAAATACAATGAGCAGTTCTTC
15,TRBJ2-3,TRBV15,-,-,CATSRDHPGTDTQYF,TGTGCCACCAGCAGAGATCATCCAGGCACAGATACGCAGTATTTT
14,TRBJ1-2,TRBV7-9,many,TRBD1,CASSFEGTGVGYTF,TGTGCCAGCAGCTTCGAAGGGACAGGGGTTGGCTACACCTTC
13,TRBJ2-5,TRBV7-2,once,-,CASRPSRGETQYF,TGTGCCAGCCGGCCATCGAGGGGAGAGACCCAGTACTTC
15,TRBJ2-1,TRBV28,few,TRBD2,CASSPASGSYNEQFF,TGTGCCAGCAGCCCCGCTAGCGGGAGCTACAATGAGCAGTTCTTC
14,TRBJ1-4,TRBV6-5,-,TRBD1,CASRGQLANEKLFF,TGTGCCAGCAGGGGACAGCTCGCTAATGAAAAACTGTTTTTT
16,TRBJ2-6,TRBV28,-,TRBD1,CASSRQGARGANVLTF,TGTGCCAGCAGTCGGCAGGGGGCGCGAGGGGCCAACGTCCTGACTTTC
16,TRBJ1-2,TRBV25-1,-,-,CASSVSLGRLNYGYTF,TGTGCCAGCAGTGTGTCATTGGGAAGACTTAACTATGGCTACACCTTC
16,TRBJ1-1,TRBV5-1,few,TRBD1,CASSLVAGGKDTEAFF,TGCGCCAGCAGCTTGGTTGCAGGGGGAAAGGACACTGAAGCTTTCTTT
13,TRBJ1-3,TRBV7-2,-,-,CASSLGRDNTIYF,TGTGCCAGCAGCTTAGGTCGGGACAACACCATATATTTT
15,TRBJ2-5,TRBV7-2,-,TRBD2,CASSFYSGREETQYF,TGTGCCAGCAGCTTCTATAGCGGGAGGGAAGAGACCCAGTACTTC